The 23 T cell receptor beta chains below all came from one sample that was sequenced in a study of chemoradiotherapy in HPV16-positive cancers. Method: immunoSEQ multiplex PCR; TCRdb's copy keeps in-frame clones and lacks some. The repertoire holds more than 5,500 clones, 60% to 85% seen once, with roughly 15% in the top ten. The material was obtained from a patient who underwent chemoradiotherapy. The receptors stem from a human donor with HPV-associated anogenital cancer.

This chain uses TRBV7-8 with TRBJ1-2; no reliable D call. Looked up from germline, CDR1 is SGHVS and CDR2 is FQNEAQ. The CDR3 contains 15 residues. With 0 bases removed from V and 0 bases from J, the gap between germline ends came to 8 bases. The CDR3 DNA is TGTGCCAGCAGCTTAGCGCCAGGCCCTAACTATGGCTACACCTTC. As protein: CASSLAPGPNYGYTF.

J is TRBJ1-2 and V is TRBV7-3, with TRBD1 matching over 9 bases. The CDR3 sequence is 14 residues long. Germline CDR1 SGHTA, CDR2 FQGTGA. Trimming cost V 3 bases and J 7 bases; bases outside gene matches: 6. The CDR3: CASSFGQGKGGYTF. CDR3 DNA sequence: TGTGCCAGCAGCTTCGGACAGGGGAAGGGTGGCTACACCTTC.

The chain links TRBV7-9 to TRBJ1-2, with D unresolved. V was clipped by 0 bases and J by 0 bases, with 5 bases between them. From germline, CDR1 is SEHNR and CDR2 FQNEAQ (reference sequence). This CDR3 spans 14 amino acids. The CDR3 region is CASSLAAANYGYTF. The CDR3 DNA sequence: TGTGCCAGCAGCTTAGCAGCGGCTAACTATGGCTACACCTTC.

Turning to this clone: Other DNA variants within this sample encode the same CDR3. This chain links TRBV9 with TRBJ1-6; D is unclear. V lost 2 bases and J 2 bases, leaving 8 bases between the germline ends. CDR3 length: 15 residues. CDR1 SGDLS and CDR2 YYNGEE come from the germline V gene. CDR3 in DNA: TGTGCCAGCAGCGTGGGAAGGCCCTATAATTCACCCCTCCACTTT. Translating it yields CASSVGRPYNSPLHF.

V usage is TRBV5-1 and J usage is TRBJ1-3; no definite D call. Per the germline V gene, CDR1 is SGHRS and CDR2 is YFSETQ. V was clipped by 5 bases and J by 1 base, with 10 bases between them. The length of the CDR3 is 14 residues. The CDR3 sequence: CASSFGMSGNTIYF. The CDR3 coding sequence is TGCGCCAGCAGTTTTGGGATGTCTGGAAACACCATATATTTT.

The genes are TRBV5-1 and TRBJ1-1, with D possibly matching TRBD1 (6 bases). V lost 3 bases and J 4 bases, leaving 13 bases between the germline ends. Germline V lookup: CDR1 SGHRS, CDR2 YFSETQ. The CDR3 is 14 amino acids. CDR3 DNA: TGCGCCAGCAGCTACACCCAGGGGACCACTGAAGCTTTCTTT. This encodes CASSYTQGTTEAFF.

The chain carries TRBV5-1 and TRBJ2-2; 9 nucleotides line up with TRBD1. The length of the CDR3 is 14 residues. J was trimmed by 6 bases and V by 1 base; bases with no gene match: 1. Per germline, CDR1 SGHRS and CDR2 YFSETQ. The DNA of the CDR3 is TGCGCCAGCAGCTTGAGACAGGGGGCCGGGGAGCTGTTTTTT. Protein product: CASSLRQGAGELFF.

The V call is TRBV11-2, the J call TRBJ2-1, with D tentatively TRBD2 (5 bases). The length of the CDR3 is 19 residues. V was pared by 0 bases and J by 7 bases, with 25 bases between. Germline V lookup: CDR1 SGHAT, CDR2 FQNNGV. Here the CDR3 DNA reads TGTGCCAGCAGCTTAGATTCGGGATACCTCTTCAGTCGGTCTAATGAGCAGTTCTTC. Translation: CASSLDSGYLFSRSNEQFF.

The chain joins TRBV25-1 to TRBJ1-6; unclear D gene. The ends were cut back, 6 bases at V and 9 bases at J, with 9 bases in the middle. Germline V gene lookup returns CDR1 MGHDK and CDR2 SYGVNS. The CDR3 contains 12 residues. The DNA for the CDR3 is TGTGCCAGCAGGCCGGGCGGTTCACCCCTCCACTTT. Amino acids: CASRPGGSPLHF. Variable domain in full (rest from reference TRBV25-1 and TRBJ1-6): EADIYQTPRYLVIGTGKKITLECSQTMGHDKMYWYQQDPGMELHLIHYSYGVNSTEKGDLSSESTVSRIRTEHFPLTLESARPSHTSQYLCASRPGGSPLHFGNGTRLTVT.

This clone was detected only once. This rearrangement joins TRBV9 to TRBJ2-2, with D perhaps TRBD1 (6 bases). This CDR3 region has 16 residues. Germline values: CDR1 SGDLS, CDR2 YYNGEE. V was cut by 4 bases and J by 2 bases, with 15 bases left in between. The CDR3 coding sequence is TGTGCCAGCAGCAATACGGACAGTCCCAACACCGGGGAGCTGTTTTTT. Amino acids: CASSNTDSPNTGELFF.

V is TRBV9 and J is TRBJ1-2, with 11 bases fitting TRBD1. With 4 bases clipped from V and 3 bases from J, the junction kept 5 bases outside the gene matches. CDR1 and CDR2 (germline): SGDLS, YYNGEE. This CDR3 comprises 15 residues. CDR3 protein: CASSTGQGAYYGYTF. Here the CDR3 DNA reads TGTGCCAGCAGCACCGGACAGGGGGCCTACTATGGCTACACCTTC.

J is TRBJ1-3 and V is TRBV6-6, with D perhaps TRBD1 (5 bases). V lost 6 bases and J 8 bases, leaving 8 bases between the germline ends. This CDR3 has 11 amino acids. Germline CDR1 and CDR2: MNHNY and SVGAGI (reference sequence). In nucleotides, the CDR3 is TGTGCCAGCAGCCGGGGGGACACCATATATTTT. Its translation: CASSRGDTIYF.

The V gene is TRBV10-3, the J gene TRBJ1-2; TRBD1 aligns across 7 bases. V trimming: 5 bases; J trimming: 8 bases; junction bases outside the gene matches: 14. The CDR3 totals 15 residues. Germline V gene lookup returns CDR1 ENHRY and CDR2 SYGVKD. CDR3 bases: TGTGCCATCAGTACCTTGACAGGGCGAGCTGGAGGCTACACCTTC. Its translation: CAISTLTGRAGGYTF.

The chain has TRBV15 and TRBJ2-2, with a weak D call TRBD1 (6 bases). Per the germline V gene, CDR1 is LNHNV and CDR2 is YYDKDF (reference sequence). V lost 8 bases and J 4 bases, leaving 14 bases between the germline ends. The CDR3 contains 14 residues. CDR3 region: CATGQLSSTGELFF. DNA for the CDR3: TGTGCCACCGGACAGCTCTCGAGCACCGGGGAGCTGTTTTTT.

The chain combines TRBV28 with TRBJ2-1; the match to TRBD2 covers 10 bases. The CDR3 contains 15 residues. Looked up from germline, CDR1 is MDHEN and CDR2 is SYDVKM. V shed 2 bases, J shed 6 bases, and the junction held 4 bases outside the gene matches. CDR3 nucleotide sequence: TGTGCCAGCAGTTTAATAGCGGGGGGCGGCAATGAGCAGTTCTTC. Its protein product is CASSLIAGGGNEQFF. The full variable domain, completed using reference TRBV28 and TRBJ2-1, is DVKVTQSSRYLVKRTGEKVFLECVQDMDHENMFWYRQDPGLGLRLIYFSYDVKMKEKGDIPEGYSVSREKKERFSLILESASTNQTSMYLCASSLIAGGGNEQFFGPGTRLTVL.

The chain combines TRBV4-2 with TRBJ1-4; D is perhaps TRBD1 (6 bases). Germline lookup yields CDR1 LGHNA and CDR2 YNFKEQ. Trimming stripped 2 bases from V and 8 bases from J, with 18 bases between. The CDR3 totals 16 residues. The CDR3 loop reads CASSQQQGRLGEKLFF. CDR3 nucleotides: TGTGCCAGCAGCCAACAGCAGGGGCGCTTGGGAGAAAAACTGTTTTTT.

This chain's CDR3 is CASIVGQGVNEQFF. As DNA, the CDR3 is TGTGCCAGCATTGTGGGACAGGGAGTCAATGAGCAGTTCTTC. The rearrangement links TRBV2 to TRBJ2-1, with 9 bases lining up with TRBD1. CDR3 length: 14 residues. Germline V gives CDR1 SNHLY, CDR2 FYNNEI. V trimming: 7 bases; J trimming: 6 bases; junction bases outside the gene matches: 7. Drawing the rest from reference TRBV2 and TRBJ2-1, the complete variable domain is EPEVTQTPSHQVTQMGQEVILRCVPISNHLYFYWYRQILGQKVEFLVSFYNNEISEKSEIFDDQFSVERPDGSNFTLKIRSTKLEDSAMYFCASIVGQGVNEQFFGPGTRLTVL.

The CDR3 DNA follows: TGTGCCAGCAGCATAGGGGGCACAGATACGCAGTATTTT. Its protein is CASSIGGTDTQYF. The chain couples TRBV7-3 to TRBJ2-3, with D possibly matching TRBD1 (5 bases). Germline assignment: CDR1 SGHTA and CDR2 FQGTGA. The CDR3 length is 13 residues. V lost 5 bases and J 1 base, leaving 7 bases between the germline ends.

V and J are TRBV10-3 and TRBJ1-1; possibly TRBD1 for D (6 bases). The CDR3 is 14 amino acids. Germline V gives CDR1 ENHRY, CDR2 SYGVKD. V lost 4 bases to trimming and J lost 1 base, with 10 bases between them. CDR3 in DNA: TGTGCCATCAGTGCGGCAGGGGCGAACACTGAAGCTTTCTTT. Its protein is CAISAAGANTEAFF.

The CDR3 DNA is TGTGCCAGCAGCTTTTCGACCCGGGAGGGGCAAGAGACCCAGTACTTC. This sequence encodes CASSFSTREGQETQYF. The gene calls are TRBV11-1 and TRBJ2-5; 8 bases match TRBD2. V trimming: 3 bases; J trimming: 2 bases; junction bases outside the gene matches: 8. This CDR3 has 16 residues. The germline gives CDR1 SGHAT, CDR2 FQDESV (reference sequence).

The CDR3 DNA reads TGTGCCAGCAGCACATCGGACGCGCGGACTAACTATGGCTACACCTTC. As protein: CASSTSDARTNYGYTF. The chain carries TRBV5-4 and TRBJ1-2; no firm D call. CDR1 is SGHNT, CDR2 YYREEE, per germline (reference sequence). V lost 4 bases to trimming and J lost 0 bases, with 16 bases between them. The CDR3 is 16 residues long.

This clone has only a few counts. CDR3 nucleotides: TGTGCCAGCAGCTTAGCGGCAGGGGCCGAGTACGAGCAGTACTTC. Protein: CASSLAAGAEYEQYF. The rearrangement links TRBV7-9 to TRBJ2-7; possibly TRBD1 for D (6 bases). V was pared by 0 bases and J by 4 bases, with 13 bases between. The CDR3 has 15 residues. Per the germline V gene, CDR1 is SEHNR and CDR2 is FQNEAQ (reference sequence).

This clone was picked up one time. The chain employs TRBV5-4 and TRBJ1-4, with TRBD1 as a possible D gene (5 bases). This CDR3 has 14 residues. V was cut by 1 base and J by 7 bases, with 11 bases left in between. Germline CDR1 is SGHNT and CDR2 is YYREEE (reference sequence). The CDR3 DNA reads as TGTGCCAGCAGCTTGTATGGGGGTGGTGAAAAACTGTTTTTT. This translates into CASSLYGGGEKLFF.